Each of the 17 T cell receptor beta chains below was sequenced from the same sample in a study of identical twins. TCRdb independently ran MiXCR on the 5' RACE reads; one entry per CDR3 protein. Found here are some 1,600,000 distinct CDR3 sequences, around 33% of them singletons; the top ten hold less than 0.35%. Sequencing was done on a sample of cord blood. Receptors originate from a newborn girl in good health.

The chain uses TRBV6-2 or TRBV6-3 and TRBJ2-5; tentatively, D is TRBD1 (6 bases). CDR1 and CDR2 (germline): MNHEY, SVGEGT. Trimming removed 4 bases at V and 2 bases at J, with 14 bases between. The CDR3 runs 15 residues. The CDR3 is CASSFRTGWQETQYF. In DNA, the CDR3 is TGTGCCAGCAGTTTTCGAACAGGGTGGCAAGAGACCCAGTACTTC.

This clonotype was seen a handful of times. The chain links TRBV4-1 to TRBJ2-5; 7 positions agree with TRBD1. Judging by the DNA end, TRBJ2-7 fits better; the J call may be wrong. CDR1 MGHRA and CDR2 YSYEKL come from the germline V gene. The CDR3 spans 15 residues. In DNA form, the CDR3 reads TGCGCCAGCAGCCTGGGACAGAGCCTTCTGGGCGAGCAGTACTTC. This gives the protein CASSLGQSLLGEQYF.

This clonotype came up many times. This chain links TRBV11-2 with TRBJ2-7; 9 nucleotides align to TRBD1. In germline, CDR1 is SGHAT, CDR2 FQNNGV. This CDR3 contains 14 residues. Losses at the gene ends were 1 base for V and 4 bases for J; bases not matched to a gene: 2. Here the CDR3 reads CASSLGQGEYEQYF. For the CDR3, the DNA is TGTGCCAGCAGCTTAGGACAGGGGGAATACGAGCAGTACTTC.

The chain links TRBV12-3 or TRBV12-4 to TRBJ2-3, with 12 bases lining up with TRBD2. With V trimmed by 3 bases and J by 0 bases, 7 bases remained unmatched. The CDR3 sequence is 18 residues long. As DNA, the CDR3 is TGTGCCAGCAGTTTCGACAGACTAGCGGGGGCTAGCACAGATACGCAGTATTTT. It translates to CASSFDRLAGASTDTQYF.

This clonotype was recorded a few times. The rearrangement uses TRBV6-5 and TRBJ2-3, with 8 bases that match TRBD2. J gave up 5 bases and V 0 bases, and 16 bases lay outside the gene matches. This CDR3 region has 19 residues. Germline V CDR1 and CDR2: MNHEY, SVGAGI. The CDR3 nucleotides are TGTGCCAGCAGTTACTCAGGGGGTTTTTCCAGCGGGAGATTAGATACGCAGTATTTT. It specifies CASSYSGGFSSGRLDTQYF.

This chain uses TRBV20-1 with TRBJ1-2, with D possibly matching TRBD1 (6 bases). The CDR3 is 14 amino acids. Between the trimmed V and J ends, which lost 3 bases and 4 bases, there was a span of 15 bases. Germline values: CDR1 DFQATT, CDR2 SNEGSKA (reference sequence). The CDR3 spells CSARVGQPFYGYTF. DNA of the CDR3: TGCAGTGCTAGGGTCGGACAGCCTTTCTATGGCTACACCTTC.

The rearrangement links TRBV7-9 to TRBJ2-1, with D perhaps matching TRBD2 (6 bases). This CDR3 is 16 amino acids long. Looked up from germline, CDR1 is SEHNR and CDR2 is FQNEAQ (reference sequence). V dropped 3 bases and J dropped 5 bases, with 17 bases sitting between them. This CDR3 reads CASSLASAGLDNEQFF. The CDR3 DNA reads TGTGCCAGCAGCTTGGCGTCGGCGGGATTGGACAATGAGCAGTTCTTC. Drawing the rest from reference TRBV7-9 and TRBJ2-1, the complete variable domain is DTGVSQNPRHKITKRGQNVTFRCDPISEHNRLYWYRQTLGQGPEFLTYFQNEAQLEKSRLLSDRFSAERPKGSFSTLEIQRTEQGDSAMYLCASSLASAGLDNEQFFGPGTRLTVL.

The chain is built from TRBV29-1 and TRBJ2-5; TRBD2 aligns across 10 bases. This CDR3 spans 16 amino acids. CDR1 is SQVTM and CDR2 is ANQGSEA in the germline V gene. Unmatched junction bases numbered 14, after V lost 6 bases and J lost 4 bases. CDR3 nucleotide sequence: TGCAGCGTCCTGCGTCTCTCTAGCGGGAGCTTAGAGACCCAGTACTTC. It codes for CSVLRLSSGSLETQYF.

The chain is built from TRBV4-2 and TRBJ2-3; maybe TRBD1 (5 bases). The V gene's germline CDR1 is LGHNA and CDR2 YNFKEQ. This CDR3 is built from 13 residues. Trimming shortened V by 7 bases and J by 6 bases, and 14 bases separated the two germline ends. CDR3 amino acids: CASTGFGADTQYF. The CDR3 DNA is TGTGCCAGCACCGGGTTTGGGGCGGATACGCAGTATTTT.

This clonotype was counted a few times. The rearrangement links TRBV28 to TRBJ1-4, with D maybe TRBD1 (6 bases). Germline values: CDR1 MDHEN, CDR2 SYDVKM. The CDR3 length is 15 residues. With 5 bases removed from V and 8 bases from J, the gap between germline ends came to 18 bases. This CDR3 is CASSPPSSGAEKLFF. The CDR3 DNA follows: TGTGCCAGCAGTCCCCCGAGCTCAGGGGCGGAAAAACTGTTTTTT.

CDR3 sequence (DNA): TGTGCCAGCAGCCCACCCGGGACTCATAGCATTCGGTTCTTC. It codes for CASSPPGTHSIRFF. V is TRBV3-1 and J is TRBJ2-1, with a tentative D call TRBD2 (6 bases). CDR1 is LGHDT and CDR2 is YNNKEL in the germline V gene (reference sequence). V was trimmed by 4 bases and J by 15 bases, leaving 22 bases between them. The length of the CDR3 is 14 residues.

The chain is built from TRBV11-2 and TRBJ2-7, with D possibly TRBD1 on 5 matching bases. This CDR3 has 13 amino acids. The germline V gene encodes CDR1 SGHAT and CDR2 FQNNGV. V was shortened by 4 bases and J by 6 bases, with 13 bases between the two germline ends. CDR3 sequence reads: CASSSRRQGEQYF. The CDR3 DNA follows: TGTGCCAGCAGCTCCAGACGTCAGGGCGAGCAGTACTTC. The entire variable domain, with the rest obtained from reference TRBV11-2 and TRBJ2-7, is as follows: EAGVAQSPRYKIIEKRQSVAFWCNPISGHATLYWYQQILGQGPKLLIQFQNNGVVDDSQLPKDRFSAERLKGVDSTLKIQPAKLEDSAVYLCASSSRRQGEQYFGPGTRLTVT.

The J gene is TRBJ2-7, the V gene TRBV27; no firm D call. CDR1 and CDR2 from the germline V gene are MNHEY and SMNVEV (reference sequence). CDR3 size: 13 residues. V shed 8 bases and J shed 3 bases, with 14 bases lying between them. The CDR3 nucleotides are TGTGCCAGCCGAATCAAGAACGACTACGAGCAGTACTTC. The encoded protein is CASRIKNDYEQYF.

Ten or more counts support this clonotype. The V gene is TRBV5-1, the J gene TRBJ2-6, with no clear D. In germline, CDR1 is SGHRS, CDR2 YFSETQ. The CDR3 length is 14 residues. The V end was cut by 4 bases, the J end by 0 bases, with 5 bases between. The CDR3 region is CASSAYSGANVLTF. The CDR3 DNA reads as TGCGCCAGCAGCGCATACTCTGGGGCCAACGTCCTGACTTTC.

This clonotype was seen a handful of times. This chain uses TRBV2 with TRBJ2-1; 11 bases agree with TRBD2. From germline, CDR1 is SNHLY and CDR2 FYNNEI. V was pared by 9 bases and J by 10 bases, with 14 bases of the junction left unmatched. The CDR3 has 15 amino acids. As DNA, the CDR3 is TGTGCCAGACGGTTAGCGGGGGGGCCCTTTTGGGAGCAGTTCTTC. It is translated as CARRLAGGPFWEQFF.

This clonotype was seen a few times. J is TRBJ2-7 and V is TRBV6-6; no clear D gene. This CDR3 has 15 amino acids. Germline CDR1 reads MNHNY; CDR2 reads SVGAGI (reference sequence). V dropped 5 bases and J dropped 2 bases, with 16 bases sitting between them. CDR3 nucleotides: TGTGCCAGCAGTAAAGGACCCTCTAGGGCCTACGAGCAGTACTTC. This codes for CASSKGPSRAYEQYF.

The chain joins TRBV18 to TRBJ2-3; 10 bases line up with TRBD2. V gave up 4 bases and J gave up 1 base; unmatched junction bases: 8. Germline V gene lookup returns CDR1 KGHSH and CDR2 LQKENI. The CDR3 has 17 amino acids. The CDR3 loop reads CASSQASGSLGTDTQYF. The CDR3 nucleotides are TGTGCCAGCTCACAGGCTAGCGGGAGTCTAGGCACAGATACGCAGTATTTT.